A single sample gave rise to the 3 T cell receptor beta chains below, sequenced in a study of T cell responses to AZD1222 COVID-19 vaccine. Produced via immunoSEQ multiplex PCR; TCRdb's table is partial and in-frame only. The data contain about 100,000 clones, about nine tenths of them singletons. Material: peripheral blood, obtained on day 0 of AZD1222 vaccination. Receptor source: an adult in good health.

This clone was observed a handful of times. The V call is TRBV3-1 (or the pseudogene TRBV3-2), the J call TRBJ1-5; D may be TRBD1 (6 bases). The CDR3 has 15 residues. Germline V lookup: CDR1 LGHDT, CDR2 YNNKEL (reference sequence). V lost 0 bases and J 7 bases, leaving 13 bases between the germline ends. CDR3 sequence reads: CASSQDTGSRQPQHF. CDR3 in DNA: TGTGCCAGCAGCCAAGATACAGGGTCTCGGCAGCCCCAGCATTTT.

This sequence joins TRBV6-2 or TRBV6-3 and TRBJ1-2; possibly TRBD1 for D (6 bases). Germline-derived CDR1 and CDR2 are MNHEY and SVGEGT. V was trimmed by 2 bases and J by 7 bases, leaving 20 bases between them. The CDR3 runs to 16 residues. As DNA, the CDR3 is TGTGCCAGCAGTTACCTGGTTGGCGGGGGGCCTACTGGCTACACCTTC. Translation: CASSYLVGGGPTGYTF.

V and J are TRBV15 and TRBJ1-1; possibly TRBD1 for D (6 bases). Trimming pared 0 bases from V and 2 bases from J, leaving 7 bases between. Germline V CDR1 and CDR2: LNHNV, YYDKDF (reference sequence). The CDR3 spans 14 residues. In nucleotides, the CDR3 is TGTGCCACCAGCAGAGACAGGGGCAACACTGAAGCTTTCTTT. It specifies CATSRDRGNTEAFF. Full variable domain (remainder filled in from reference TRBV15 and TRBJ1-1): DAMVIQNPRYQVTQFGKPVTLSCSQTLNHNVMYWYQQKSSQAPKLLFHYYDKDFNNEADTPDNFQSRRPNTSFCFLDIRSPGLGDTAMYLCATSRDRGNTEAFFGQGTRLTVV.